This paragraph reports one TCR beta chain. What antigen it recognizes has not been identified. No base quality values were provided; no much bigger clone lies one nucleotide off. The library relied on the immunoSEQ multiplex PCR assay. Following the manufacturer's protocol, the hsTCRB Kit was used to amplify rearranged TCR beta chain sequences. TCRB libraries were sequenced on an Illumina MiSeq. The authors' pipeline ran thus. Demultiplexing, trimming and gene mapping were performed with the kit vendor's proprietary platform. The table was pulled from immuneACCESS by TCRdb, which kept in-frame rearrangements only. Such tables lose some clones; where checked, under half of the loss comes from unresolved V genes, and the rest has no known cause. For V, J and clone size, that table is used; D and trimming come from the DNA. The sample contains about 60,000 clones, around 80% of them found a single time. Together, the top ten hold 3.5% to 4.5% of the sample.

The time point label for this specimen denotes: week 11, during vaccination. A 20-mer mutant IDH1 peptide at 300 micrograms in Montanide made up each vaccine dose, which was injected subcutaneously together with topical imiquimod. Newly diagnosed WHO grade 3 or 4 IDH1-mutant astrocytomas showing loss of nuclear ATRX were present in the donors. The samples were drawn from NOA16, a multicentre, single-arm, open-label phase I trial in Germany that tested a mutant IDH1 peptide vaccine in humans for the first time. Genomic DNA for TCRB sequencing was isolated from EDTA blood with the DNeasy Blood and Tissue Kit. The data originate from a study of a mutant IDH1 vaccine in newly diagnosed glioma (dated by TCRdb to the early 2020s). Regarding the complete study: Across visits V03 through V10, patients got a total of eight vaccinations, given in weeks 1, 3, 5, 7, 11, 15, 19 and 23. Vaccination began 4-6 weeks after radiotherapy alone, or alongside temozolomide cycles in the chemotherapy-containing groups. Of the roughly 31 treated patients, 62.5% were male and around 40% were female, and the mean age was approximately 40 years. Before enrollment, most patients had been given radiochemotherapy with temozolomide as standard therapy, while the rest had received either radiotherapy alone or temozolomide alone. Peripheral blood was collected at six visits: V03 (baseline), V05, V07, V10, V12 and V13. For exploratory analyses, longitudinal TCRB deep sequencing was carried out in more than 20 treated patients wherever samples were available. Here is what the overall study found, with its caveats: Vaccine-induced immune responses across multiple MHC alleles were detected in approximately 94% of patients. According to the authors, sample limitations meant that analyses of patient blood samples could not be reproduced. Pseudoprogression seemed to be unrelated to changes in the top peripheral T cell clonotypes found by TCRB sequencing. Availability determined which PBMC samples were chosen for TCRB deep sequencing.

The TCR originated in a man aged 25 to 40 with glioma. Source: PBMCs, taken from a glioma patient whose treatment included an IDH1 peptide vaccine.

Here is the DNA: TGCGCCAGCAGTCCACGGGACTTCGGCTCTGGAAACACCATATATTTT. It codes for CASSPRDFGSGNTIYF. The receptor chain draws on TRBV10-2 and TRBJ1-3; 5 matching bases give a weak D call of TRBD1. Including the terminal cysteine and phenylalanine, the CDR3 comprises 16 residues. Only CDR3 DNA remains: 48 bases, in frame from the first base. V loses 5 bases of germline sequence and J loses 0 bases, and the interval between the two ends is 14 bases. From a lookup of the germline V gene, CDR1 and CDR2 are WSHSY and SAAADI.